These 30 T cell receptor beta chains were sequenced from one sample in a study of T cells in Graves' hyperthyroidism and ophthalmopathy. The TCR beta CDR3 regions underwent amplification using RNA transcripts as the source. In the first-round RT-PCR of the TCR CDR3, the HTBI primer set was used. A single record per CDR3 protein comes from TCRdb applying MiXCR to the multiplex PCR reads. The sample lists approximately 420,000 distinct CDR3 sequences, around 13% occurring once. The specimen was blood. These receptor sequences come from a woman younger than 35 with Graves' hyperthyroidism.

There are many counts of this clonotype. The genes are TRBV24-1 and TRBJ2-1; maybe TRBD2 (5 bases). Germline V lookup: CDR1 KGHDR, CDR2 SFDVKD. V dropped 2 bases and J dropped 1 base, with 14 bases sitting between them. The CDR3 is 17 amino acids. CDR3 coding DNA: TGTGCCACCAGTGATTCGGAGGCTACTCGATCCTACAATGAGCAGTTCTTC. Amino acids: CATSDSEATRSYNEQFF.

The chain couples TRBV9 to TRBJ1-2, with D hard to call. In germline, CDR1 is SGDLS, CDR2 YYNGEE. V was trimmed by 4 bases and J by 0 bases, leaving 19 bases between them. The CDR3 is 17 amino acids. DNA of the CDR3: TGTGCCAGCAGCCCGTTCACCCGGAGGGAAGCTAACTATGGCTACACCTTC. This codes for CASSPFTRREANYGYTF.

This clonotype has a count of ten or more. The chain couples TRBV5-8 to TRBJ2-1, with unresolved D. Trimming took off 4 bases at V and 5 bases at J, with 16 bases between the two ends. From germline, CDR1 is SGHTS and CDR2 YDEGEE. The CDR3 is 15 amino acids. In nucleotides, the CDR3 is TGTGCCAGCAGCCCCGACCAATCCTCTAACAATGAGCAGTTCTTC. Protein sequence: CASSPDQSSNNEQFF. The complete variable domain, with remaining parts taken from reference TRBV5-8 and TRBJ2-1, reads EAGVTQSPTHLIKTRGQQATLRCSPISGHTSVYWYQQALGLGLQFLLWYDEGEERNRGNFPPRFSGRQFPNYSSELNVNALELEDSALYLCASSPDQSSNNEQFFGPGTRLTVL.

The sample holds many counts of this clonotype. The rearrangement joins TRBV28 to TRBJ2-7, with TRBD2 matching 11 bases. CDR3 size: 17 residues. V lost 2 bases, J lost 0 bases, and 6 bases stayed unmatched. CDR1 MDHEN and CDR2 SYDVKM come from the germline V gene. CDR3 protein: CASSLGLAGGLSYEQYF. CDR3 DNA sequence: TGTGCCAGCAGTTTAGGGCTAGCGGGAGGACTCTCCTACGAGCAGTACTTC.

This clonotype was seen at least ten times. The genes are TRBV18 and TRBJ2-7; 8 bases agree with TRBD1. V was clipped by 3 bases and J by 5 bases; unmatched bases: 9. This CDR3 is built from 15 residues. CDR1 KGHSH and CDR2 LQKENI come from the germline V gene. Written as DNA, the CDR3 is TGTGCCAGCTCACCTAAATGGACAGGGTCGCACGAGCAGTACTTC. Translating gives CASSPKWTGSHEQYF.

This clonotype has ten or more counts. The chain combines TRBV20-1 with TRBJ2-1; D is undetermined. V dropped 5 bases and J dropped 9 bases, with 11 bases sitting between them. The V gene's germline CDR1 is DFQATT and CDR2 SNEGSKA (reference sequence). The CDR3 totals 11 residues. The chain's CDR3 is CSAGVVIEQFF. Written as DNA, the CDR3 is TGCAGTGCTGGGGTGGTTATTGAGCAGTTCTTC.

This clonotype came up many times. The CDR3 sequence is CSARKLAGVINEQFF. The CDR3 DNA is TGCAGTGCTAGAAAACTAGCGGGAGTAATCAATGAGCAGTTCTTC. The chain uses TRBV20-1 and TRBJ2-1; TRBD2 matches at 11 bases. CDR1 DFQATT and CDR2 SNEGSKA come from the germline V gene (reference sequence). This CDR3 comprises 15 residues. Trimming removed 2 bases from V and 6 bases from J; junction bases left unmatched: 6.

The table lists this clonotype with many counts. The DNA of the CDR3 is TGTGCTAGTGGTCCTAGAGCGGGCTCAGATACGCAGTATTTT. It translates to CASGPRAGSDTQYF. V and J are TRBV12-5 and TRBJ2-3; D possibly corresponds to TRBD2 (6 bases). This CDR3 has 14 amino acids. The germline gives CDR1 LGHNT, CDR2 FRNRAP. The V gene lost 5 bases and the J gene lost 4 bases, with 13 bases spanning the gap.

The chain has TRBV12-3 or TRBV12-4 and TRBJ1-2; D gene uncertain. CDR3 length equals 13 residues. Trimming removed 7 bases from V and 3 bases from J, with 12 bases in between. The CDR3 nucleotides read TGTGCCAGCACCCGGCCTGGAGACTATGGCTACACCTTC. As protein: CASTRPGDYGYTF.

The V call is TRBV6-1, the J call TRBJ1-4; 7 bases are a match to TRBD1. V shed 7 bases and J 10 bases; nucleotides not matched to a gene: 9. CDR1 MNHNS and CDR2 SASEGT come from the germline V gene. The CDR3 loop spans 13 amino acids. Here the CDR3 reads CASTRDRVGKLFF. The DNA of the CDR3 is TGTGCCAGCACGCGAGACAGGGTGGGAAAACTGTTTTTT.

The genes are TRBV20-1 and TRBJ2-5; TRBD2 aligns across 12 bases. With 0 bases clipped from V and 5 bases from J, the junction kept 1 base outside the gene matches. Germline CDR1 DFQATT, CDR2 SNEGSKA (reference sequence). The CDR3 has 14 residues. The CDR3 reads CSARDTSGRETQYF. CDR3 sequence (DNA): TGCAGTGCTAGAGATACTAGCGGGAGGGAGACCCAGTACTTC.

This clonotype was found a few times. The genes are TRBV19 and TRBJ1-1; TRBD1 aligns across 7 bases. The ends lost 6 bases at V and 7 bases at J; junction bases unmatched: 11. Germline assignment: CDR1 LNHDA and CDR2 SQIVND (reference sequence). The CDR3 is 14 amino acids. The CDR3 here is CASRSGRDRDEAFF. The CDR3 nucleotides are TGTGCCAGTAGAAGTGGGCGAGACAGGGATGAAGCTTTCTTT.

The chain recombines TRBV9 with TRBJ2-1, with 9 bases matching TRBD2. Trimming took 4 bases from V and 7 from J; bases not matched to a gene: 12. The length of the CDR3 is 16 residues. Germline V CDR1 and CDR2: SGDLS, YYNGEE. As DNA, the CDR3 is TGTGCCAGCAGCCCTCGGCTAGCGGGAAAGGGGAATGAGCAGTTCTTC. It codes for CASSPRLAGKGNEQFF.

This clonotype was seen ten or more times. The V call is TRBV6-2 or TRBV6-3, the J call TRBJ1-5, with a possible D match to TRBD1 (5 bases). CDR1 MNHEY and CDR2 SVGEGT come from the germline V gene. Trimming stripped 2 bases from V and 1 base from J, with 12 bases between. This CDR3 has 16 amino acids. The CDR3 loop reads CASSYRKDRSNQPQHF. Written as DNA, the CDR3 is TGTGCCAGCAGTTACCGAAAAGACAGAAGCAATCAGCCCCAGCATTTT.

The chain couples TRBV12-3 or TRBV12-4 to TRBJ2-1; D unresolved. This CDR3 has 15 amino acids. The V and J ends lost 3 bases and 0 bases respectively, with 9 bases between them. The CDR3 loop reads CASSFQAISYNEQFF. The CDR3 DNA follows: TGTGCCAGCAGTTTTCAGGCGATCTCCTACAATGAGCAGTTCTTC.

The chain links TRBV10-3 to TRBJ2-7; 7 bases fit TRBD1. From germline, CDR1 is ENHRY and CDR2 SYGVKD. The length of the CDR3 is 14 residues. V lost 6 bases to trimming and J lost 1 base; unmatched junction nucleotides: 6. As DNA, the CDR3 is TGTGCCATCAGAGACTCGGACAGGTCCTACGAGCAGTACTTC. Its translation: CAIRDSDRSYEQYF.

The J gene is TRBJ2-1, the V gene TRBV10-1, with 9 positions matching TRBD2. CDR1 is WNHNN and CDR2 is SYGVQD in the germline V gene (reference sequence). Trimming cost V 2 bases and J 4 bases; bases outside gene matches: 6. This CDR3 has 16 amino acids. In nucleotides, the CDR3 is TGCGCCAGCAGTGAGGTATCTAGCGGGGCATACAATGAGCAGTTCTTC. Translating gives CASSEVSSGAYNEQFF.

This clonotype was seen many times. The chain carries TRBV3-1 and TRBJ2-3, with D possibly being TRBD2 (5 bases). Per the germline V gene, CDR1 is LGHDT and CDR2 is YNNKEL (reference sequence). V was trimmed by 5 bases and J by 6 bases, leaving 9 bases between them. The CDR3 extends over 12 amino acids. CDR3 DNA sequence: TGTGCCAGCAGCACGGAGGCGGATACGCAGTATTTT. Translating gives CASSTEADTQYF.

The V gene is TRBV5-5, the J gene TRBJ2-2, with 10 bases aligning to TRBD2. After removal of 0 bases from V and 1 base from J, the junction contained 6 bases not matched to a gene. This CDR3 contains 18 residues. Germline loops: CDR1 SGHKS, CDR2 YYEKEE (reference sequence). CDR3 in amino acids: CASSLASGRFRNTGELFF. The CDR3 DNA reads TGTGCCAGCAGCTTGGCTAGCGGGAGATTTAGGAACACCGGGGAGCTGTTTTTT.

This clonotype was counted ten times or more. The chain uses TRBV12-3 or TRBV12-4 and TRBJ2-2; possible D gene TRBD1, 5 bases. This CDR3 is 14 amino acids long. V shed 3 bases and J shed 6 bases, with 11 bases lying between them. CDR3 in DNA: TGTGCCAGCAGTTTTCAAGGGGCGGCCGGGGAGCTGTTTTTT. It codes for CASSFQGAAGELFF.

This clonotype has at least ten counts. The chain recombines TRBV5-1 with TRBJ2-7, with 11 bases lining up with TRBD2. V was clipped by 2 bases and J by 6 bases; unmatched bases: 7. The CDR3 is made up of 15 amino acids. Germline lookup yields CDR1 SGHRS and CDR2 YFSETQ. The CDR3 DNA is TGCGCCAGCAGCTTAATAGCGGGAGGGCCCTCCGAGCAGTACTTC. Translated: CASSLIAGGPSEQYF.

The CDR3 nucleotides are TGCGCCAGCAGCCCGGAACTCAGGACTGAAGCTTTCTTT. Its protein is CASSPELRTEAFF. The chain links TRBV5-1 to TRBJ1-1, with no clear D. This CDR3 has 13 amino acids. V was cut by 4 bases and J by 5 bases, with 12 bases left in between. Germline V gene data show CDR1 as SGHRS and CDR2 as YFSETQ.

In its sample, this clonotype was seen a few times. The chain is built from TRBV9 and TRBJ2-7, with D perhaps TRBD1 (5 bases). The V and J ends lost 2 bases and 5 bases respectively, with 14 bases between them. The CDR3 runs 14 residues. CDR1 SGDLS and CDR2 YYNGEE come from the germline V gene. The CDR3 sequence: CASSVTSGFDEQYF. CDR3 coding DNA: TGTGCCAGCAGCGTCACCTCAGGGTTCGACGAGCAGTACTTC.

The chain has TRBV29-1 and TRBJ1-1; D possibly corresponds to TRBD1 (6 bases). V was cut by 6 bases and J by 11 bases, with 28 bases left in between. There are 15 residues in the CDR3. Germline CDR1 is SQVTM and CDR2 is ANQGSEA. CDR3 DNA sequence: TGCAGCGTCTTGACAGGCTTTACCCCCCCCAGGTTGGCTTTCTTT. This codes for CSVLTGFTPPRLAFF.

This clonotype was counted at least ten times. This chain links TRBV11-2 with TRBJ1-4; D is undetermined. V shed 4 bases and J shed 10 bases, with 7 bases lying between them. This CDR3 has 11 residues. Germline CDR1 reads SGHAT; CDR2 reads FQNNGV. The CDR3 nucleotides read TGTGCCAGCAGCTCCTCACCAAAACTGTTTTTT. Translation: CASSSSPKLFF.

This clonotype was counted a few times. The CDR3 DNA is TGTGCCAGCAGCTTAACGGGCGCTGAAGCTTTCTTT. It yields the protein CASSLTGAEAFF. The chain uses TRBV7-6 and TRBJ1-1, with unresolved D. V was trimmed by 2 bases and J by 6 bases, leaving 7 bases between them. This CDR3 has 12 amino acids. The V gene's germline CDR1 is SGHVS and CDR2 FNYEAQ.

Ten or more counts support this clonotype. The rearrangement joins TRBV12-3 or TRBV12-4 to TRBJ1-1; D is ambiguous. CDR3 length equals 14 residues. Trimming cost V 3 bases and J 3 bases, with 11 bases left between them. CDR3 amino acids: CASSFGSTYTEAFF. CDR3 bases: TGTGCCAGCAGTTTTGGATCGACGTACACTGAAGCTTTCTTT.

With regard to this clonotype: The germline gene is not matched at one end of the junction; a read error may be the cause. The chain recombines TRBV20-1 with TRBJ2-1; TRBD1 matches at 10 bases. Germline V gene lookup returns CDR1 DFQATT and CDR2 SNEGSKA (reference sequence). This CDR3 region has 14 residues. The CDR3 DNA is TGCGGTGCTCTAGACAGGGGGCCCGGCAATGAGCAGTTCTTC. Translated: CGALDRGPGNEQFF.

This clonotype was found many times. V is TRBV7-3 and J is TRBJ1-4, with D tentatively TRBD1 (6 bases). Germline values: CDR1 SGHTA, CDR2 FQGTGA. This CDR3 comprises 15 residues. V was cut by 5 bases and J by 2 bases, with 12 bases left in between. The CDR3 spells CASSGRGATNEKLFF. DNA for the CDR3: TGTGCCAGCAGCGGACGGGGGGCGACTAATGAAAAACTGTTTTTT.

The chain combines TRBV19 with TRBJ1-3, with no clear D. The V gene lost 1 base and the J gene lost 7 bases, with 5 bases spanning the gap. In germline, CDR1 is LNHDA, CDR2 SQIVND (reference sequence). This CDR3 spans 12 amino acids. The CDR3 region has the DNA TGTGCCAGTAGTATAGGACTGAACACCATATATTTT. It specifies CASSIGLNTIYF.